These 9 T cell receptor beta chains were all obtained from the same sample, sequenced in a study of CD8+ T cells in alopecia areata. Reverse transcribed after extraction, RNA yielded cDNA as the sequencing template. Only in-frame clones appear in the TCRdb table, and some are missing; sequencing was by immunoSEQ multiplex PCR. Of some 160,000 clones listed, about 71% are singletons. The treatment: oral pan-JAK inhibitor, 5-10 mg twice daily. The sample in question was CD4+ T cells sorted from blood, obtained at week 4, from a patient treated with tofacitinib. These TCRs come from a human donor with alopecia areata.

The V gene is TRBV7-9, the J gene TRBJ2-4, with TRBD1 matching 8 bases. The J segment lost 6 bases and the V segment lost 1 base, leaving 5 bases of the junction unmatched. Per germline, CDR1 SEHNR and CDR2 FQNEAQ (reference sequence). The CDR3 spans 15 residues. For the CDR3, the DNA is TGTGCCAGCAGCTTAGTGGGACAGGCATTAAACATTCAGTACTTC. It encodes CASSLVGQALNIQYF. The entire variable domain, with the rest obtained from reference TRBV7-9 and TRBJ2-4, is as follows: DTGVSQNPRHKITKRGQNVTFRCDPISEHNRLYWYRQTLGQGPEFLTYFQNEAQLEKSRLLSDRFSAERPKGSFSTLEIQRTEQGDSAMYLCASSLVGQALNIQYFGAGTRLSVL.

The chain carries TRBV29-1 and TRBJ2-7; a weak D match, TRBD2 (5 bases). CDR1 and CDR2 (germline): SQVTM, ANQGSEA. The CDR3 extends over 12 amino acids. V lost 4 bases, J lost 6 bases, and 13 bases lay in between. CDR3 in amino acids: CSVGGDTSEQYF. CDR3 bases: TGCAGCGTTGGGGGAGACACGTCCGAGCAGTACTTC.

CDR3 region: CAWRGGAGETQYF. DNA for the CDR3: TGTGCCTGGAGAGGCGGCGCGGGAGAGACCCAGTACTTC. The chain combines TRBV30 with TRBJ2-5; the D gene is possibly TRBD2 (5 bases). The CDR3 extends over 13 amino acids. V lost 3 bases and J lost 4, with 12 bases in between. Germline values: CDR1 GTSNPN, CDR2 SVGIG (reference sequence).

This clone has more than one count but fewer than ten. The chain is built from TRBV27 and TRBJ1-4; D may be TRBD1 (5 bases). This CDR3 spans 12 amino acids. Germline loops: CDR1 MNHEY, CDR2 SMNVEV (reference sequence). Trimming stripped 6 bases from V and 7 bases from J, with 9 bases between. CDR3 in DNA: TGTGCCAGCAGCCGTGGGGCTGAAAAACTGTTTTTT. It encodes CASSRGAEKLFF. The entire variable domain, with the rest obtained from reference TRBV27 and TRBJ1-4, is as follows: EAQVTQNPRYLITVTGKKLTVTCSQNMNHEYMSWYRQDPGLGLRQIYYSMNVEVTDKGDVPEGYKVSRKEKRNFPLILESPSPNQTSLYFCASSRGAEKLFFGSGTQLSVL.

The gene calls are TRBV2 and TRBJ1-2, with D possibly matching TRBD1 (5 bases). The CDR3 is 11 amino acids. Germline loops: CDR1 SNHLY, CDR2 FYNNEI. V lost 1 base to trimming and J lost 10 bases, with 7 bases between them. The CDR3 nucleotides are TGTGCCAGCAGTGAAGGAGGGGACTACACCTTC. Translated, it gives CASSEGGDYTF.

This rearrangement joins TRBV5-4 to TRBJ2-7; a possible D gene is TRBD1 (7 bases). Germline V gene sequence: CDR1 SGHNT, CDR2 YYREEE (reference sequence). The CDR3 has 14 amino acids. The germline V and J ends were trimmed by 4 bases and 6 bases, with 17 bases remaining between them. This chain's CDR3 is CASSRPGGHSEQYF. The CDR3 nucleotides are TGTGCCAGCAGCCGACCAGGGGGGCATAGCGAGCAGTACTTC.

This clone was observed many times. V and J are TRBV2 and TRBJ1-2, with 10 bases that match TRBD1. The V gene's germline CDR1 is SNHLY and CDR2 FYNNEI. The length of the CDR3 is 12 residues. Trimming at V came to 7 bases and at J to 6 bases, leaving 2 bases not matched to a gene. The CDR3 here is CASTGTGDGYTF. CDR3 nucleotides: TGTGCCAGCACCGGGACAGGGGATGGCTACACCTTC.

The rearrangement links TRBV18 to TRBJ2-5, with 11 bases identical to TRBD1. J was trimmed by 4 bases and V by 4 bases; bases with no gene match: 8. The CDR3 consists of 16 residues. CDR1 is KGHSH and CDR2 is LQKENI in the germline V gene. The CDR3 is CASSRNPGQGVETQYF. CDR3 nucleotide sequence: TGTGCCAGCTCACGAAACCCGGGACAGGGGGTAGAGACCCAGTACTTC.

This chain uses TRBV11-2 with TRBJ2-3; D is perhaps TRBD1 (5 bases). V dropped 5 bases and J dropped 1 base, with 10 bases sitting between them. Per the germline V gene, CDR1 is SGHAT and CDR2 is FQNNGV. CDR3 size: 14 residues. The DNA for the CDR3 is TGTGCCAGCAGCGCTCTAGGGGGCACAGATACGCAGTATTTT. It translates to CASSALGGTDTQYF.